Included here is one TCR beta chain sequence, with context. This clone was observed a single time. The antigen it binds to is not known. No much larger clone exists at a distance of one base, and base qualities are not known. In total, just over 650 healthy bone marrow donors made up the cohort. Cohort members were all nominally healthy when sampled, although unrecorded immune exposures were likely present. The donor was CMV seropositive and was included in the group of 290 or so seropositive cohort members. Each donor provided a peripheral blood sample, and peripheral blood mononuclear cells were used for TCR beta sequencing. The Qiagen DNeasy Blood Extraction Kit was used to extract genomic DNA from the blood cell samples. The sample is drawn from a study of cytomegalovirus exposure and HLA in healthy donors (dated by TCRdb to the late 2010s). Turning to the overall study: An earlier analysis of 550 to 700 of the donors reported 250 to 350 Gb of sequence data and roughly 110 million unique TCR beta sequences from about 179 million T cells. Among roughly 400 genotyped donors of the cohort, an average of approximately 230,000 unique TCR beta nucleotide sequences were sequenced per donor, around 20% of them non-productive. Every repertoire in the discovery cohort had been generated on one and the same sequencing platform. The T cell repertoires of several hundred subjects were profiled by immunosequencing and related to cytomegalovirus serostatus. Because of strong linkage in the cohort, roughly five DR-DQ haplotypes were treated as single units for association and clustering. In addition to the first cohort of 666 subjects, a separate validation cohort of 120 different subjects was used. The number of donors typed differed by locus, with 629-630 for A, B, C, DRB1 and DQB1, around 520 for DQA1, about 610 for DPA1, and around 450 for DPB1. Rather than drawing on any new phenotypic data, the later analysis identified candidate immune exposures from TCR beta sequences and the way those sequences occurred across donors. To predict cytomegalovirus infection status, the study brought together high-throughput TCR immunosequencing, statistical association of individual TCRs with disease status, and machine learning. About 280 gigabases of sequencing data and tens of millions of unique TCR sequences were included in an early release covering 500 to 750 HLA-typed donors. A later analysis re-examined previously published TCR beta repertoires from 600 to 700 donors and added high-resolution HLA genotyping to investigate patterns of TCR occurrence. To decide whether each TCR beta V gene segment behaved as functional or pseudogenic, an earlier analysis of approximately 620 of the donors relied on high-throughput TCR beta sequencing. Among the approximately 400 genotyped donors, approximately 76% belonged to the genetic ancestry cluster associated with self-reported Caucasian donors. Alongside the repertoire data, information on donor age, sex, ethnicity and CMV serostatus was compiled. A later genetic analysis took genome-wide SNP genotypes for about three fifths of the 666 donors and used that subset as a discovery cohort. HLA typing covered class I and class II loci at four-digit resolution. The aim of the study was to test whether cataloging public T cell receptors could identify signatures of past pathogen exposure.

The library was built by means of the immunoSEQ multiplex PCR assay. The multiplex PCR relied on a mix of 60 forward primers for TCR Vbeta segments and 13 reverse primers for TCR Jbeta segments. Amplification of the CDR3 region of rearranged TCR beta genes was performed with a multiplex PCR assay on genomic DNA. On the Illumina HiSeq System, the amplified TCR beta libraries were sequenced as 87-base-pair reads. The study's processing was this. In a later analysis, roughly 80 million unique TCR beta chains were counted across the approximately 670 repertoires, and around 10 million of these chains were shared by at least two donors. Raw reads were error-corrected and collapsed into unique sequences with a nearest-neighbor algorithm that merged closely related sequences to remove PCR and sequencing errors. V, D and J gene segments were assigned by aligning CDR3 sequences to IMGT reference sequences. For a sequence to be retained, a match of at least six nucleotides to both a V gene segment and a J gene segment was required. A rearrangement counted as productive if the CDR3 had no stop codons and remained in frame with V and J, and every other rearrangement counted as non-productive. CDR3 was defined according to IMGT convention as the region running from the second conserved V-encoded cysteine to the conserved J-encoded phenylalanine. The earlier analysis of about 610 of the donors excluded sequences that lacked an unambiguous match to a single V gene segment. In an earlier analysis of approximately 590 of the donors, a V segment was called functional when productive rearrangements were above 56.7%, and segregating when the standard deviation between donors exceeded 5%. To diagnose cytomegalovirus status from the catalog of TCR beta chain sequences, a statistical classification framework was built. In a later analysis, V and J genes were assigned by comparing TCR nucleotide sequences against IMGT/GENE-DB human TR gene sequences. A later analysis assigned CDR3 sequences and most-parsimonious VDJ recombination scenarios with the TCRdist pipeline. A later analysis defined each TCR beta chain by its CDR3 amino acid sequence plus V-gene family, and excluded reads lacking a unique V-gene family. To address suspected cross-contamination and a sequencing artifact, a later analysis removed approximately 600 highly shared, low-generation-probability nucleotide sequences. In a later analysis, a clonal expansion index was calculated for each public chain from normalized within-repertoire ranks of inferred template counts. In a later analysis, generation probabilities were computed with a VDJ recombination model fitted to out-of-frame rearrangements, and the resulting probabilities were checked against IGoR. Hypergeometric tests were used in a later analysis to score TCR-TCR, TCR-HLA and TCR-CMV co-occurrence, with a repertoire-size bias correction applied to the TCR pairs. False discovery rates were estimated in a later analysis by permuting HLA or CMV assignments 20 times. A later analysis grouped co-occurring TCRs with DBSCAN, adding TCRdist sequence similarity when clustering within HLA-allele-positive subsets. Repertoires with fewer than 30,000 or more than 120,000 public chains were left out of co-occurrence clustering, as were about 5 repertoires with anomalous nucleotide sharing. TCRdb retrieved this table from immuneACCESS and kept in-frame rearrangements only. Not all clones are present; in checked studies, unresolved V genes account for under half, and no reason is known for the remainder. V, J and clone size are taken as reported in that table, and D and trimming were inferred from the DNA itself. The sample contains approximately 100,000 clones, about four fifths of them found a single time. In total, the top ten clones hold roughly 4% of the sample.

Findings and caveats that apply to the study as a whole: Because counts were too low, roughly 16 rarely observed V segments, including chromosome 9 orphons, were left out of the earlier analysis of approximately 580 of the donors. A cluster of highly shared sequence variants was judged likely to represent a technical artifact of the sequencing pipeline. A further reported finding was that TCR beta sequences accurately predicted the HLA-A and HLA-B alleles for most subjects in the first cohort. Cytomegalovirus status was reported to be diagnosed by the classifier with high specificity and sensitivity in both the original and validation cohorts. The authors suggested that the approach could potentially be extended to other disease states and immunological phenotypes. Three of the identified cytomegalovirus-associated TCR beta chains were confirmed in vitro to be specific for cytomegalovirus antigens. Most TCR sequences were seen in very few donors, while some public TCRs were found in many individuals. A later analysis found that TCR association rates varied across HLA loci, with DRB1 alleles showing the most associated TCRs and HLA-C alleles the fewest. In a later analysis, 15,000 to 20,000 TCR beta sequences were associated with specific HLA alleles at a false discovery rate of 0.05. Only TCR beta chains were sequenced in this cohort, and the absence of alpha or paired-chain data limited detectable features. An earlier analysis of approximately 540 of the donors showed that most TCR beta V segments appeared in productive rearrangements either about 87% or about 30% of the time, which broadly matched IMGT annotations. In a later genetic analysis, a missense DCLRE1C variant was associated with V-gene and J-gene trimming of TCR beta chains, and the association was replicated in an independent cohort. Linkage disequilibrium might explain the correlated functional status among segregating V segments, but an unknown experimental factor could not be ruled out. Most CMV-associated TCR beta chains appeared to be HLA-restricted in a later analysis, and the HLA associations seemed to be driven largely by CMV exposure. CMV serostatus was the only immune exposure information available for the cohort. HLA typing was unavailable for some donors at each locus, so association tests used only the typed subset. The presence/absence analyses assumed that sequencing depth was roughly uniform across donors, and that assumption may not be true. Some IMGT-functional V segments, including TRBV6-2 and TRBV6-3, could not be told apart with the 87-base-pair reads, so those segments were excluded. The study listed 150 to 200 TCR beta chains as associated with cytomegalovirus. In a later analysis, HLA-associated TCR beta chains were found to be more clonally expanded and to have lower generation probabilities than equally common non-associated chains. In a later analysis, several top co-occurrence clusters were reported to appear linked to parvovirus B19, influenza, CMV and Epstein-Barr virus. In a later genetic analysis, fewer N-insertions in productive TCRs were reported among donors in an Asian-associated ancestry cluster than the approximately 630-donor mean. When HLA alleles, especially DR and DQ, strongly co-occurred, attributing TCR associations to individual alleles was difficult.

Spanning cysteine to phenylalanine, the CDR3 consists of 17 amino acids. Here the CDR3 DNA is all that survives: 51 bases in frame from base 1. The germline ends are 22 bases apart after V is trimmed by 3 bases and J by 10 bases. CDR1 and CDR2 are read off the germline V gene (reference sequence) as LNHDA and SQIVND. Sequencing was done on a sample of PBMCs. Recombination linked TRBV19 to TRBJ1-6; no D segment can be confidently identified. The TCR sequence derives from a female donor in good health and CMV-seropositive. The CDR3 has the sequence CASSIGRLAAAGSPLHF. The DNA is TGTGCCAGTAGTATCGGCCGGCTCGCCGCCGCAGGCTCACCCCTCCACTTT.